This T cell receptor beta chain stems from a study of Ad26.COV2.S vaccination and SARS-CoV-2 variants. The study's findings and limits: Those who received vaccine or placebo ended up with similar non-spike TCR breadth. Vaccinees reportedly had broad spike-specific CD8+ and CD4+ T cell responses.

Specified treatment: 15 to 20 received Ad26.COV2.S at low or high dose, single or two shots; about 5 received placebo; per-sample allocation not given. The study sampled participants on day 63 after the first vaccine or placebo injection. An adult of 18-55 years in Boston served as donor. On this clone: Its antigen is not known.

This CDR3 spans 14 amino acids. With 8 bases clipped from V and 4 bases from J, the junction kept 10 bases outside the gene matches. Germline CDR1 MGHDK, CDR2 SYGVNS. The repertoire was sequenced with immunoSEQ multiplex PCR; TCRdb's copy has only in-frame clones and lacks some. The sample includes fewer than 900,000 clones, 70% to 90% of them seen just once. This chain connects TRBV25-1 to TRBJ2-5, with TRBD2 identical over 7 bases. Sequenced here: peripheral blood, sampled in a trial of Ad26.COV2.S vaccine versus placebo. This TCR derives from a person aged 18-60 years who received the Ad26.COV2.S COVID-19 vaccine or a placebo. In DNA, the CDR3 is TGTGCCAGCTCACCCGCGGGAGAGAGAGAGACCCAGTACTTC. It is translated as CASSPAGERETQYF.